The 12 T cell receptor beta chains reported below all come from one sample, sequenced in a study of cytomegalovirus exposure and HLA in healthy donors. PCR involved 60 Vbeta and 13 Jbeta primers. TCRdb keeps only in-frame clones here, not all; method: immunoSEQ multiplex PCR. The sample gives 160,000 or so clones, 80% of which show up once; about 9.7% is in the top ten. The sample consisted of PBMCs. These receptors originate from a man aged 18 to 30 in good health and CMV-seropositive.

The V call is TRBV18, the J call TRBJ1-2; a weak D match, TRBD1 (6 bases). Trimming took 3 bases from V and 2 from J, leaving 10 bases between them. CDR1 is KGHSH and CDR2 is LQKENI in the germline V gene. This CDR3 has 14 residues. For the CDR3, the DNA is TGTGCCAGCTCACCGGCGGACAGCAACTATGGCTACACCTTC. Its protein is CASSPADSNYGYTF.

The CDR3: CASSPEVGGTEAFF. CDR3 coding DNA: TGTGCCAGCAGCCCGGAAGTCGGGGGGACTGAAGCTTTCTTT. This chain connects TRBV7-6 to TRBJ1-1; perhaps TRBD1 as D (5 bases). V was pared by 5 bases and J by 5 bases, with 15 bases between. The length of the CDR3 is 14 residues. Germline loops: CDR1 SGHVS, CDR2 FNYEAQ.

This clone has only a few counts. The chain has TRBV5-1 and TRBJ2-3; D is perhaps TRBD2 (5 bases). CDR1 is SGHRS and CDR2 is YFSETQ in the germline V gene. This CDR3 has 16 residues. Trimming removed 5 bases at V and 2 bases at J, with 18 bases between. For the CDR3, the DNA is TGCGCCAGCAGACTAGGTGGATTTAAGAACACAGATACGCAGTATTTT. Translating gives CASRLGGFKNTDTQYF.

In its sample, this clone was seen a few times. The CDR3 nucleotides are TGTGCCAGTAGCTCGGACAGGGAACCATACGAGCAGTACTTC. Translation: CASSSDREPYEQYF. This chain joins TRBV19 and TRBJ2-7; 8 bases are shared with TRBD1. J gave up 4 bases and V 6 bases, and 8 bases lay outside the gene matches. The CDR3 runs to 14 residues. Germline values: CDR1 LNHDA, CDR2 SQIVND (reference sequence).

V gene TRBV6-1 combines with J gene TRBJ1-5; the D gene is possibly TRBD1 (5 bases). CDR3 length: 13 amino acids. Deletions cut 6 bases from V and 9 bases from J, with 15 bases between. CDR1 is MNHNS and CDR2 is SASEGT in the germline V gene. In DNA form, the CDR3 reads TGTGCCAGCAGGGTGGGCAGGGTGTCGCCCCAGCATTTT. Translated: CASRVGRVSPQHF.

The chain is built from TRBV30 and TRBJ2-3, with 11 bases aligning to TRBD2. The CDR3 has 18 residues. In germline, CDR1 is GTSNPN, CDR2 SVGIG (reference sequence). J gave up 3 bases and V 2 bases, and 13 bases lay outside the gene matches. The CDR3 DNA reads as TGTGCCTGGAGTACAAGTATAGCGGGAGGGCCTGGGACAGATACGCAGTATTTT. Its protein is CAWSTSIAGGPGTDTQYF.

This chain connects TRBV19 to TRBJ2-7; TRBD1 is a possible D gene (6 bases). Per the germline V gene, CDR1 is LNHDA and CDR2 is SQIVND (reference sequence). This CDR3 contains 15 residues. Trimming stripped 5 bases from V and 5 bases from J, with 19 bases between. This CDR3 is CASSPEGGEVDEQYF. In DNA form, the CDR3 reads TGTGCCAGTAGTCCAGAAGGGGGAGAAGTCGACGAGCAGTACTTC.

CDR3 DNA: TGTGCCAGTAGTCTCCGTAGCCCCGACGCGGGAAACACCATATATTTT. This encodes CASSLRSPDAGNTIYF. The rearrangement links TRBV19 to TRBJ1-3; unclear D gene. Trimming cost V 5 bases and J 4 bases, with 18 bases left between them. The CDR3 is made up of 16 amino acids. Looked up from germline, CDR1 is LNHDA and CDR2 is SQIVND (reference sequence).

The V and J genes are TRBV5-4 and TRBJ1-2; possible D gene TRBD1, 6 bases. The CDR3 is 13 amino acids. CDR1 is SGHNT and CDR2 is YYREEE in the germline V gene (reference sequence). V dropped 4 bases and J dropped 2 bases, with 9 bases sitting between them. The CDR3 protein is CASSRDTNYGYTF. As DNA, the CDR3 is TGTGCCAGCAGCCGGGACACCAACTATGGCTACACCTTC.

This chain links TRBV28 with TRBJ1-1, with a possible D match to TRBD1 (6 bases). The CDR3 spans 13 residues. Deletions cut 8 bases from V and 1 base from J, with 11 bases between. CDR1 is MDHEN, CDR2 SYDVKM, per germline. DNA of the CDR3: TGTGCCAGCCGACGGACAGCGAACACTGAAGCTTTCTTT. Translating gives CASRRTANTEAFF.

The chain has TRBV6-1 and TRBJ2-7; TRBD2 agrees at 7 bases. The CDR3 is 15 amino acids. Germline lookup yields CDR1 MNHNS and CDR2 SASEGT. V gave up 4 bases and J gave up 4 bases; unmatched junction bases: 10. CDR3 amino acids: CASSGGRGLSYEQYF. For the CDR3, the DNA is TGTGCCAGCAGTGGGGGGAGGGGTTTATCATACGAGCAGTACTTC.

The chain employs TRBV7-9 and TRBJ2-3, with 8 bases identical to TRBD2. Trimming cost V 3 bases and J 4 bases; bases outside gene matches: 6. Per the germline V gene, CDR1 is SEHNR and CDR2 is FQNEAQ (reference sequence). The CDR3 is 15 amino acids. The CDR3 nucleotides are TGTGCCAGCAGCTTGGGACTAGTGGTGGCAGATACGCAGTATTTT. Encoded protein: CASSLGLVVADTQYF.